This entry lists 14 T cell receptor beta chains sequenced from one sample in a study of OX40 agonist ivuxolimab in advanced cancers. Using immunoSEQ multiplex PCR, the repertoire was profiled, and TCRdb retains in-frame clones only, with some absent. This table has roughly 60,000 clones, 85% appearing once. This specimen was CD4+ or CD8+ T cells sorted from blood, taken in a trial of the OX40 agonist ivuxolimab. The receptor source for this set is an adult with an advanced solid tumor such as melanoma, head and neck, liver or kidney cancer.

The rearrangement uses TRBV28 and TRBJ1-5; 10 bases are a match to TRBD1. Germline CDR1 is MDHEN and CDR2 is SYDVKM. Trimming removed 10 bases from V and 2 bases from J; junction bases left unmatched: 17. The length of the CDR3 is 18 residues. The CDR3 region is CANPGGDRGLWGNQPQHF. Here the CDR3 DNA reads TGTGCCAACCCCGGGGGGGACAGGGGTTTGTGGGGCAATCAGCCCCAGCATTTT.

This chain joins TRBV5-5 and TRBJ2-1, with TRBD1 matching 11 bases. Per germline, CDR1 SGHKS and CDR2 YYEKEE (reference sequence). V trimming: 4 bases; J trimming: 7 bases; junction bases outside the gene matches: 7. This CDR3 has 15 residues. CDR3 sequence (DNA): TGTGCCAGCAGCGTTGGGACAGGGGGTCGGAATGAGCAGTTCTTC. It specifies CASSVGTGGRNEQFF.

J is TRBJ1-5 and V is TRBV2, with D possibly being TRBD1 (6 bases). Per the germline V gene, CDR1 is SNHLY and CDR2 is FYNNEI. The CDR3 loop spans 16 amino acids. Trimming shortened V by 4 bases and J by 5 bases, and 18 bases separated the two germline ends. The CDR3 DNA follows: TGTGCCAGCAGTGGGGGGGCGGGTACGTTTTATCAGCCCCAGCATTTT. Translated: CASSGGAGTFYQPQHF.

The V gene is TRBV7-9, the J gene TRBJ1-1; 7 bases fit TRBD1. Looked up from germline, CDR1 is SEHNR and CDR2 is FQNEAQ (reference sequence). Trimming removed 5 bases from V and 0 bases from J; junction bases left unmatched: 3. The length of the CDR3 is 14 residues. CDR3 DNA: TGTGCCAGCAGCCCGGGACAGCTGAACACTGAAGCTTTCTTT. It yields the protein CASSPGQLNTEAFF.

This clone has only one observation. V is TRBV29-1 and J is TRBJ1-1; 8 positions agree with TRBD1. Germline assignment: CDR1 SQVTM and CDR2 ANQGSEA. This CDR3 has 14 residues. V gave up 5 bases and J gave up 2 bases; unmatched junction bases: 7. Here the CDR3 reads CSVTPQGVNTEAFF. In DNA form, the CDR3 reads TGCAGCGTTACGCCACAGGGGGTCAACACTGAAGCTTTCTTT.

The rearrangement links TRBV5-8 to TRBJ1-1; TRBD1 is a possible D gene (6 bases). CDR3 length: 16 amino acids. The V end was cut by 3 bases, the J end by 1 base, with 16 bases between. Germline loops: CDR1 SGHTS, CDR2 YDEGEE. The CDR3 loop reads CASSSRFRGENTEAFF. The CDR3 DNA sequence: TGTGCCAGCAGCTCACGCTTCAGGGGCGAGAACACTGAAGCTTTCTTT.

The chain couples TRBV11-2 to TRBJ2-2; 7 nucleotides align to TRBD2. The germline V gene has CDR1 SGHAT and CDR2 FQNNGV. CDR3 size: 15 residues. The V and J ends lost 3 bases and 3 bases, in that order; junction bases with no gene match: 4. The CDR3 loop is CASSLVAGDTGELFF. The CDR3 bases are TGTGCCAGCAGCTTGGTAGCGGGCGACACCGGGGAGCTGTTTTTT.

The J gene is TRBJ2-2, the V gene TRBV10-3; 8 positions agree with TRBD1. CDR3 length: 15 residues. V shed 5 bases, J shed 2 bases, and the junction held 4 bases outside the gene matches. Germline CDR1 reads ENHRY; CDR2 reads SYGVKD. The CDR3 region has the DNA TGTGCCATCAGTCCAGGACAGGGAAACACCGGGGAGCTGTTTTTT. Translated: CAISPGQGNTGELFF.

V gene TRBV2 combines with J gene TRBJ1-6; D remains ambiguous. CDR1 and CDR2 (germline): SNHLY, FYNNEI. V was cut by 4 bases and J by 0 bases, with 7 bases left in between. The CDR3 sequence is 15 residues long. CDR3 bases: TGTGCCAGCAGTGTCGGGAGCTCCTATAATTCACCCCTCCACTTT. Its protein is CASSVGSSYNSPLHF. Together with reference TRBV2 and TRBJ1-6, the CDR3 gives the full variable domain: EPEVTQTPSHQVTQMGQEVILRCVPISNHLYFYWYRQILGQKVEFLVSFYNNEISEKSEIFDDQFSVERPDGSNFTLKIRSTKLEDSAMYFCASSVGSSYNSPLHFGNGTRLTVT.

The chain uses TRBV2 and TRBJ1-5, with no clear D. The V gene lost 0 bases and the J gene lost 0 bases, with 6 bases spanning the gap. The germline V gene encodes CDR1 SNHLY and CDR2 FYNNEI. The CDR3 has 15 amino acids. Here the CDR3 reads CASSEADGSNQPQHF. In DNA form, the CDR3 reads TGTGCCAGCAGTGAAGCGGACGGTAGCAATCAGCCCCAGCATTTT.

The CDR3 coding sequence is TGTGCCAGCAGTGCCGGGACAGGGTGGATGAACACTGAAGCTTTCTTT. This sequence encodes CASSAGTGWMNTEAFF. The chain combines TRBV2 with TRBJ1-1, with TRBD1 identical over 9 bases. V was clipped by 4 bases and J by 0 bases; unmatched bases: 6. This CDR3 contains 16 residues. The V gene's germline CDR1 is SNHLY and CDR2 FYNNEI. Drawing the rest from reference TRBV2 and TRBJ1-1, the complete variable domain is EPEVTQTPSHQVTQMGQEVILRCVPISNHLYFYWYRQILGQKVEFLVSFYNNEISEKSEIFDDQFSVERPDGSNFTLKIRSTKLEDSAMYFCASSAGTGWMNTEAFFGQGTRLTVV.

This CDR3 reads CASSQSRQGRGYGYTF. For the CDR3, the DNA is TGTGCCAGCAGCCAATCCCGACAGGGTCGGGGCTATGGCTACACCTTC. V and J are TRBV16 and TRBJ1-2; 7 bases agree with TRBD1. The V and J ends lost 0 bases and 4 bases, in that order; junction bases with no gene match: 8. The CDR3 consists of 16 residues. Germline-derived CDR1 and CDR2 are KGHSY and FQNENV.

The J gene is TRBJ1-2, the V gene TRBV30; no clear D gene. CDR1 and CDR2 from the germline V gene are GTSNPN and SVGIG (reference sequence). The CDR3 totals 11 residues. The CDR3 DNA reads TGTGCAGGTGTCGGACCCTATGGCTACACCTTC. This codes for CAGVGPYGYTF.

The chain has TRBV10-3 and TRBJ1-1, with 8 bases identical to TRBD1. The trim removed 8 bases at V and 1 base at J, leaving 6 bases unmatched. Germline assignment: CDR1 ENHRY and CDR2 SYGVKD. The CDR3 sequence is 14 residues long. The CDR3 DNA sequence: TGTGCCATCCGATCCGACAGGGGGAACACTGAAGCTTTCTTT. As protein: CAIRSDRGNTEAFF.